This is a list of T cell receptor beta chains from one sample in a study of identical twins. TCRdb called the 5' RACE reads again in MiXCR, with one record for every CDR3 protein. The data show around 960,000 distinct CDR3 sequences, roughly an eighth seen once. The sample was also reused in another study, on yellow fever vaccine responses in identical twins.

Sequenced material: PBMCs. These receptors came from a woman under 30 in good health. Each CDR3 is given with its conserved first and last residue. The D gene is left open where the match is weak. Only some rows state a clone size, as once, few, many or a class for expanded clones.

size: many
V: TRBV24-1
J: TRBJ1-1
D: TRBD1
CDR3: CATSRDRNTEAFF
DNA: TGTGCCACCAGCCGGGACAGGAACACTGAAGCTTTCTTT

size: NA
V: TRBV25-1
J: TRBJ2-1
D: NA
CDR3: CASSDRWLASYNEQFF
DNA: TGTGCCAGCAGTGACCGTTGGTTAGCATCCTACAATGAGCAGTTCTTC

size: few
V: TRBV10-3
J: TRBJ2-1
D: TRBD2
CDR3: CATPPSGSLNEQFF
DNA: TGTGCCACCCCGCCTAGCGGGAGCCTCAATGAGCAGTTCTTC

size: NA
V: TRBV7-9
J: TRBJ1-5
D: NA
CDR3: CASTHLGRGNQPQHF
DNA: TGTGCCAGCACCCATCTCGGCCGGGGCAATCAGCCCCAGCATTTT

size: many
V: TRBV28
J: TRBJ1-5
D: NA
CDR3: CASSLRGASGNQPQHF
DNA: TGTGCCAGCAGTTTGAGGGGCGCGTCCGGCAATCAGCCCCAGCATTTT

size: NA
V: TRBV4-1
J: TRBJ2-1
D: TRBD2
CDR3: CASSQGGGLAGSYNEQFF
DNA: TGCGCCAGCAGCCAGGGCGGAGGACTAGCGGGTTCCTACAATGAGCAGTTCTTC

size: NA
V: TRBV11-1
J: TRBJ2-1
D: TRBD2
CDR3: CASSVGLTLSQSSYNEQFF
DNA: TGTGCCAGCAGCGTGGGACTAACCCTGTCCCAAAGCTCCTACAATGAGCAGTTCTTC

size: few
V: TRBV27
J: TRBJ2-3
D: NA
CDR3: CASSAGGSVPTDTQYF
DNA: TGTGCCAGCAGTGCAGGAGGGTCGGTTCCCACAGATACGCAGTATTTT

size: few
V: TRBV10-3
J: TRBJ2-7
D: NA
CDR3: CAIRTPGWRGGYEQYF
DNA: TGTGCCATCAGGACGCCGGGGTGGCGAGGAGGCTACGAGCAGTACTTC

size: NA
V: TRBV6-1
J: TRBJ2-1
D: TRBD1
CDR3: CASSRGGTGIYNEQFF
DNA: TGTGCCAGCAGCCGTGGAGGGACAGGGATCTACAATGAGCAGTTCTTC

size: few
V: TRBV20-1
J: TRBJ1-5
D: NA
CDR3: CSARDGRRDRNSNQPQHF
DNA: TGCAGTGCTAGAGATGGTCGGAGGGACCGGAATAGCAATCAGCCCCAGCATTTT

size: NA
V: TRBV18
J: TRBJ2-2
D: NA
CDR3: CASSPAAFLNTGELFF
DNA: TGTGCCAGCTCACCGGCGGCGTTCTTAAACACCGGGGAGCTGTTTTTT

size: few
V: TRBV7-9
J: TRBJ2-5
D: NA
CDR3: CASTSAGLETQYF
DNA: TGTGCCAGCACCTCGGCGGGTTTGGAGACCCAGTACTTC

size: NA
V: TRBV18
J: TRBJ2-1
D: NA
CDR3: CASSPPLVLQEEFF
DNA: TGTGCCAGCTCACCACCTTTAGTACTGCAGGAGGAGTTCTTC

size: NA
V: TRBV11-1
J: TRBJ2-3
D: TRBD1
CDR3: CASSRLRDRAIASTDTQYF
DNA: TGTGCCAGCAGCCGCCTCCGGGACAGAGCGATAGCAAGCACAGATACGCAGTATTTT

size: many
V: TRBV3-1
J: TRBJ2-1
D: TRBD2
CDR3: CASSRGDNEQFF
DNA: TGTGCCAGCTCCCGGGGGGACAATGAGCAGTTCTTC

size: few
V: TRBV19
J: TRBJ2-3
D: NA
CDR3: CASSVVAVLEDTQYF
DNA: TGTGCCAGTAGTGTCGTAGCGGTTTTAGAAGATACGCAGTATTTT

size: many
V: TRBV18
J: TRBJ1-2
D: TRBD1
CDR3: CASSRDSYGYTF
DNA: TGTGCCAGCTCACGGGACAGCTATGGCTACACCTTC

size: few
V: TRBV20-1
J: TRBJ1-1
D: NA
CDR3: CSAPKIQGNTEAFF
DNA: TGCAGTGCTCCTAAGATACAGGGAAACACTGAAGCTTTCTTT

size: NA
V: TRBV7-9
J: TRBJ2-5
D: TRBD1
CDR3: CASSHLTGPRETQYF
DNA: TGTGCCAGCAGCCACTTGACAGGGCCGAGAGAGACCCAGTACTTC

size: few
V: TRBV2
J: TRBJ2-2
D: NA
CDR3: CASSGDSHTGELFF
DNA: TGTGCCAGCAGTGGCGACTCGCACACCGGGGAGCTGTTTTTT

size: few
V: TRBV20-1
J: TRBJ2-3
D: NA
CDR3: CSARDRSGNTDTQYF
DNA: TGCAGTGCTAGAGATAGGAGTGGGAACACAGATACGCAGTATTTT

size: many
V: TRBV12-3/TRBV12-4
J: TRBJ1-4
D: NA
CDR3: CASSLTGGREKLFF
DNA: TGTGCCAGCAGTTTAACCGGGGGCCGGGAAAAACTGTTTTTT

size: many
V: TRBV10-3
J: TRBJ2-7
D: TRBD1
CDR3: CAISESGQTYEQYF
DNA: TGTGCCATCAGTGAGTCGGGACAGACCTACGAGCAGTACTTC

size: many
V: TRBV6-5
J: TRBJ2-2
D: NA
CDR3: CASSYSTDTGELFF
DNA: TGTGCCAGCAGTTACTCGACGGACACCGGGGAGCTGTTTTTT

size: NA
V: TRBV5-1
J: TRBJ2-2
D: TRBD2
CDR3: CASRPPSGGASGELFF
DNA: TGCGCCAGCAGACCCCCTAGCGGGGGGGCCTCCGGGGAGCTGTTTTTT

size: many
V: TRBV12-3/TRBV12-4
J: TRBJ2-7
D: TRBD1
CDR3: CASSPPGQGSPIHYEQYF
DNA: TGTGCCAGCAGCCCTCCGGGACAGGGAAGCCCCATACACTACGAGCAGTACTTC

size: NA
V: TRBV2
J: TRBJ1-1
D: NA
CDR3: CANRASGANTEAFF
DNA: TGTGCCAACAGAGCCTCTGGGGCGAACACTGAAGCTTTCTTT

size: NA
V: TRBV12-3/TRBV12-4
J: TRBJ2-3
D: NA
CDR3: CASDGAGISDTQYF
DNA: TGTGCCAGCGACGGGGCAGGAATATCAGATACGCAGTATTTT

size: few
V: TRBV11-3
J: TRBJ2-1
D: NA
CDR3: CASSPGETYNEQFF
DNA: TGTGCCAGCTCCCCGGGCGAAACCTACAATGAGCAGTTCTTC

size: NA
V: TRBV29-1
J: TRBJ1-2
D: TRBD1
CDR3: CSATLGTGGGYGYTF
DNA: TGCAGCGCCACCCTTGGGACAGGGGGCGGCTATGGCTACACCTTC

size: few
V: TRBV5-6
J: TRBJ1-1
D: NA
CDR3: CASSYGIEAFF
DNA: TGTGCCAGCAGCTATGGAATTGAAGCTTTCTTT

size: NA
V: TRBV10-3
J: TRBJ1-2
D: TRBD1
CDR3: CAISGTGNYGYTF
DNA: TGTGCCATCAGTGGGACAGGGAACTATGGCTACACCTTC

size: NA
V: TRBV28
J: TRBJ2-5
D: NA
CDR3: CASAAGLPNEKETQYF
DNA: TGTGCCAGCGCTGCCGGGCTACCCAATGAAAAAGAGACCCAGTACTTC

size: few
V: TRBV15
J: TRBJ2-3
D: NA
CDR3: CATSRDTVGVSTDTQYF
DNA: TGTGCCACCAGCAGAGATACGGTGGGAGTCAGCACAGATACGCAGTATTTT

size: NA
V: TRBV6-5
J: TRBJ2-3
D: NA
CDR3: CASSSSGAWTDTQYF
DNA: TGTGCCAGCAGTTCCTCGGGTGCTTGGACAGATACGCAGTATTTT

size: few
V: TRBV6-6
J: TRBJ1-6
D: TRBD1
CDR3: CASIFSGTGDSPLHF
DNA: TGTGCCAGCATTTTCTCCGGGACAGGGGATTCACCCCTCCACTTT

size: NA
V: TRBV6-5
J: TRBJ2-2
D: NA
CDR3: CASSYGLPNTGELFF
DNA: TGTGCCAGCAGTTACGGACTACCCAACACCGGGGAGCTGTTTTTT

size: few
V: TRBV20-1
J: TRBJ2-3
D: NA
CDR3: CSARDLRQITDTQYF
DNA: TGCAGTGCTAGAGATTTACGGCAAATCACAGATACGCAGTATTTT

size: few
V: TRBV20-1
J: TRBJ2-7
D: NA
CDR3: CSASPGLSLYEQYF
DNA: TGCAGTGCTTCACCCGGACTTTCACTTTACGAGCAGTACTTC